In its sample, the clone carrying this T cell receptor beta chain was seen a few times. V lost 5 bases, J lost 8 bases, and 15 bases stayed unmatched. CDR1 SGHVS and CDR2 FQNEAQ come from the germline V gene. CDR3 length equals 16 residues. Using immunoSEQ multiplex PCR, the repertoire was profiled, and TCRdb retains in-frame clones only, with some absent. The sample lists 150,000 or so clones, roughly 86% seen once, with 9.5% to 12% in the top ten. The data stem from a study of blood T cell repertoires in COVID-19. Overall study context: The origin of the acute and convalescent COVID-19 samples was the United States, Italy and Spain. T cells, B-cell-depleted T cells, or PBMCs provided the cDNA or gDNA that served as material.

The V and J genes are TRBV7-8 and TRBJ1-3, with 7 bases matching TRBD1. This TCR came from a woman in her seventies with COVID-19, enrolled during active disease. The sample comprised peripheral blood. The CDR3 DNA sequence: TGTGCCAGCAGCCTTATGTTCAGGGGGGTTGTTGACACCATATATTTT. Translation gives CASSLMFRGVVDTIYF.